This T cell receptor beta chain was recovered during a study of T cell repertoires in cytomegalovirus infection. Study details: The public TCR beta signatures pointed to both CMV infection and matching HLA type. Study results and limitations: Cumulative frequency (of public TCR beta family members) identified carriers of CMV plus the relevant HLA. In two of eight donors, the top clonotype was HLA-C-restricted CMV-specific.

This CDR3 spans 15 amino acids. Germline CDR1 GTSNPN, CDR2 SVGIG (reference sequence). Trimming took 5 bases from V and 0 from J, leaving 11 bases between them. A single record per CDR3 protein comes from TCRdb applying MiXCR to the reads. The sample lists about 400,000 distinct CDR3 sequences, about a sixth occurring once. This clonotype was seen a few times. What it binds is not known. J is TRBJ2-6 and V is TRBV30, with D unclear. The specimen sequenced was PBMCs. The source of this sequence is a human donor in good health (CMV status not recorded). Some clones in this sample may be carry-over from other donors' samples. This chain's CDR3 is CAWVNPFSGANVLTF. CDR3 nucleotide sequence: TGTGCCTGGGTCAACCCCTTCTCTGGGGCCAACGTCCTGACTTTC.